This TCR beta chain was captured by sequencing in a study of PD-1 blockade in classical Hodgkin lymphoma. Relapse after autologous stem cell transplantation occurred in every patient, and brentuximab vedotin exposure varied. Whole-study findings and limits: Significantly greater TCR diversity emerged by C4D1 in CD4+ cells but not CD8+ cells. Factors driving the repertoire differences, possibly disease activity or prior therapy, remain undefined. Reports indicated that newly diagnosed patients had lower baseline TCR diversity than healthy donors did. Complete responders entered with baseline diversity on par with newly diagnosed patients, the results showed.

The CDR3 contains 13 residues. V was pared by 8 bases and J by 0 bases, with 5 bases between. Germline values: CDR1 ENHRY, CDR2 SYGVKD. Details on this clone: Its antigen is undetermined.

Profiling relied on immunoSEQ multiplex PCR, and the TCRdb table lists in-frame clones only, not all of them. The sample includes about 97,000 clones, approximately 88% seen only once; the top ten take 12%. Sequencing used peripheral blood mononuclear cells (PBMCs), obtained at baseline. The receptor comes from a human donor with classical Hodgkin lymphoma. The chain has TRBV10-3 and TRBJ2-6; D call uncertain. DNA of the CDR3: TGTGCCATCCATCTCTCTGGGGCCAACGTCCTGACTTTC. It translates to CAIHLSGANVLTF.